The T cell receptor (beta chain) under discussion was sequenced for a study of Graves' ophthalmopathy and Graves' hyperthyroidism. Beta-chain TCR CDR3 regions were amplified from RNA transcripts. HTBI-primed RT-PCR formed the first round, and a multiplex PCR formed the second. TCRdb itself ran the multiplex PCR reads through MiXCR, one entry per CDR3 protein. The table includes some 360,000 distinct CDR3 sequences, about 18% detected once. The CDR3 is 10 amino acids. V was shortened by 4 bases and J by 6 bases, with 4 bases between the two germline ends. Germline values: CDR1 DFQATT, CDR2 SNEGSKA (reference sequence). Physicians reached a diagnosis by relying on clinical symptoms, serum thyroxine, TRAb, thyroid ultrasound and orbital computed tomography.

J is TRBJ2-1 and V is TRBV20-1; D remains ambiguous. The TCR originated in an adult woman with stable Graves' hyperthyroidism. The sequenced sample consisted of peripheral blood. CDR3 in amino acids: CSAILNEQFF. The CDR3 coding sequence is TGCAGTGCTATTCTCAATGAGCAGTTCTTC.